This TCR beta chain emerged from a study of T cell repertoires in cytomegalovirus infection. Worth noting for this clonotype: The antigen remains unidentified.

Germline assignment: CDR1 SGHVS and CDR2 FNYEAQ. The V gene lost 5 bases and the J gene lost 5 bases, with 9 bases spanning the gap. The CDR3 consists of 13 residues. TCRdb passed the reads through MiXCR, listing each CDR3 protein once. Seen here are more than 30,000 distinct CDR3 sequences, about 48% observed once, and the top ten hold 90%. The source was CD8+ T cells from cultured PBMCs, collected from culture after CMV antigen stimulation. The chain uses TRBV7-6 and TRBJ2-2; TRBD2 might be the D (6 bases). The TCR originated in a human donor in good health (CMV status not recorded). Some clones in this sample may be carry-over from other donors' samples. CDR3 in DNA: TGTGCCAGCAGCGGAGGGCCGACCGGGGAGCTGTTTTTT. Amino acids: CASSGGPTGELFF.